This T cell receptor beta chain comes out of a study of blood T cell repertoires in COVID-19. Repertoires were generated with immunoSEQ multiplex PCR, while TCRdb's copy carries only in-frame clones and drops some. The sample lists 80,000 or so clones, 82% occurring once. This clone has more than one count but fewer than ten. This CDR3 comprises 14 residues. From germline, CDR1 is SGHTA and CDR2 FQGNSA. V lost 4 bases to trimming and J lost 5 bases; unmatched junction nucleotides: 4. Sequenced: peripheral blood. The chain is built from TRBV7-2 and TRBJ1-5; 8 positions match TRBD1. The sequence derives from a man between 60 and 75 years old with acute or convalescent COVID-19. CDR3 coding DNA: TGTGCCAGCAGCTCAGGGGGCGCGGATCAGCCCCAGCATTTT. It yields the protein CASSSGGADQPQHF.